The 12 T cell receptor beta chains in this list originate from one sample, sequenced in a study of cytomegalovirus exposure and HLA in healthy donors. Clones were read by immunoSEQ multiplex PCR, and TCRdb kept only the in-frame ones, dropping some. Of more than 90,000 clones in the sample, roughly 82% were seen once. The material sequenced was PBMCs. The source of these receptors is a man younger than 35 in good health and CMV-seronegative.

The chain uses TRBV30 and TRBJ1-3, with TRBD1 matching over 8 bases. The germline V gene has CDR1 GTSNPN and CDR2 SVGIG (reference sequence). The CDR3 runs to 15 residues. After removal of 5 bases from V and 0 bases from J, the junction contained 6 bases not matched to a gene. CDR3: CAWGRDRLSGNTIYF. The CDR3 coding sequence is TGTGCCTGGGGCCGGGACAGGCTCTCTGGAAACACCATATATTTT.

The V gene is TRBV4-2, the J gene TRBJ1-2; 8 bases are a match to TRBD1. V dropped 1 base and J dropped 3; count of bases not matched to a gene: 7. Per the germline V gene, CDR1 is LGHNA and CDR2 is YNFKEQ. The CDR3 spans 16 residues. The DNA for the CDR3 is TGTGCCAGCAGCCAAGTCGGTCAGGGGGCGGACTATGGCTACACCTTC. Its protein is CASSQVGQGADYGYTF.

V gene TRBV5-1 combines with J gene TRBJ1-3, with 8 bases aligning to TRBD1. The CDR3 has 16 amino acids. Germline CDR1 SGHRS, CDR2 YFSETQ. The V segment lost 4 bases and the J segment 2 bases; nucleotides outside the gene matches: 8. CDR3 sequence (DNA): TGCGCCAGCAGCAAGAATGGACAGGGCGCTGGAAACACCATATATTTT. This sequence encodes CASSKNGQGAGNTIYF.

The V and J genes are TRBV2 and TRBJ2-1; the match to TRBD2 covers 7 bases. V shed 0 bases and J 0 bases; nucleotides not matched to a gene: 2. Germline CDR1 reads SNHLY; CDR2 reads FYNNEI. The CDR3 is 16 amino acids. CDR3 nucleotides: TGTGCCAGCAGTGAAGCGCGGGGGAGCTCCTACAATGAGCAGTTCTTC. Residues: CASSEARGSSYNEQFF.

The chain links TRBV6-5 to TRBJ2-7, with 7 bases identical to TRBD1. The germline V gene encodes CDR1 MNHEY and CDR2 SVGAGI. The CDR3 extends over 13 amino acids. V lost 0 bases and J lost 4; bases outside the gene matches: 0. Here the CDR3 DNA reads TGTGCCAGCAGTTACTCACAGGGGTACGAGCAGTACTTC. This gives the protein CASSYSQGYEQYF.

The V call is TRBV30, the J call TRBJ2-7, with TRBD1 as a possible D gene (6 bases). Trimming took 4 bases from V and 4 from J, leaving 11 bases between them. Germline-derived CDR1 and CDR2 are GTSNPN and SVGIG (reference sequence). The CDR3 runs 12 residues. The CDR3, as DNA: TGTGCCTGGAACCCAGGGGAGTACGAGCAGTACTTC. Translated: CAWNPGEYEQYF. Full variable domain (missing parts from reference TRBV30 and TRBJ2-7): SQTIHQWPATLVQPVGSPLSLECTVEGTSNPNLYWYRQAAGRGLQLLFYSVGIGQISSEVPQNLSASRPQDRQFILSSKKLLLSDSGFYLCAWNPGEYEQYFGPGTRLTVT.

CDR3 coding DNA: TGTGCCAGCAGCGTAGACGTGCGGACAGGGAAGTTCTTC. Its translation: CASSVDVRTGKFF. The chain has TRBV9 and TRBJ2-1; 8 bases line up with TRBD1. CDR3 length equals 13 residues. Germline V gene data show CDR1 as SGDLS and CDR2 as YYNGEE. J lost 14 bases, V lost 0 bases, and 7 bases had no gene match.

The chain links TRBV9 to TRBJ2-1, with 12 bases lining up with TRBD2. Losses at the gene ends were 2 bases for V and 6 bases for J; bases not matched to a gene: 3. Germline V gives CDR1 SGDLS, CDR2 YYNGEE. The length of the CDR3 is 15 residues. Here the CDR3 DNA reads TGTGCCAGCAGCGTGACTAGCGGGAGAGGCAATGAGCAGTTCTTC. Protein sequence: CASSVTSGRGNEQFF. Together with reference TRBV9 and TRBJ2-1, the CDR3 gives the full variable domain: DSGVTQTPKHLITATGQRVTLRCSPRSGDLSVYWYQQSLDQGLQFLIQYYNGEERAKGNILERFSAQQFPDLHSELNLSSLELGDSALYFCASSVTSGRGNEQFFGPGTRLTVL.

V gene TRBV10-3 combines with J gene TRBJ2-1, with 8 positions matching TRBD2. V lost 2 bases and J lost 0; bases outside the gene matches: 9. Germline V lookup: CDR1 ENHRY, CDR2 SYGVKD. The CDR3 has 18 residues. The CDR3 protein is CAISETTAGAHSYNEQFF. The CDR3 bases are TGTGCCATCAGTGAGACTACAGCGGGGGCGCACTCCTACAATGAGCAGTTCTTC.

The CDR3 spells CASSLRQDYNEQFF. The DNA for the CDR3 is TGTGCCAGCAGTTTACGGCAGGACTACAATGAGCAGTTCTTC. The J gene is TRBJ2-1, the V gene TRBV28; D uncertain. CDR1 is MDHEN, CDR2 SYDVKM, per germline. This CDR3 comprises 14 residues. Trimming pared 2 bases from V and 3 bases from J, leaving 8 bases between.

DNA of the CDR3: TGTGCCAGCCAGCCCGGGGGGGATCAGCCCCAGCATTTT. It yields the protein CASQPGGDQPQHF. V is TRBV7-8 and J is TRBJ1-5, with D maybe TRBD1 (5 bases). CDR3 length: 13 residues. Germline lookup yields CDR1 SGHVS and CDR2 FQNEAQ. The germline V and J ends were trimmed by 8 bases and 5 bases, with 13 bases remaining between them.

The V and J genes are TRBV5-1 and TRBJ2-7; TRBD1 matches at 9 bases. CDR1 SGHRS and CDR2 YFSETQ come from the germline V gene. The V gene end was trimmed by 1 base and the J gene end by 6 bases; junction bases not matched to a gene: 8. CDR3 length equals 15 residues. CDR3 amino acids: CASSLMTDRGGEQYF. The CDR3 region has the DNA TGCGCCAGCAGCTTGATGACGGACAGGGGTGGCGAGCAGTACTTC.